The 25 T cell receptor beta chains below all came from one sample that was sequenced in a study of human T cells and chemical hapten exposure. This sample's time point: healthy volunteer bleed at 2 weeks. Extraction yielded total RNA from whole blood (unfractionated). TCRdb ran MiXCR on the RACE reads and lists one entry per CDR3 protein. The table shows about 41,000 distinct CDR3 sequences, with less than 4.5% occurring only once. Sequencing used whole blood. The receptors were gathered from a human donor in good health. Some clones in this sample may be carry-over from other donors' samples.

This clonotype was seen a few times. The V gene is TRBV19, the J gene TRBJ2-5; no clear D. V lost 8 bases to trimming and J lost 2 bases, with 12 bases between them. The CDR3 length is 13 residues. Looked up from germline, CDR1 is LNHDA and CDR2 is SQIVND (reference sequence). DNA of the CDR3: TGTGCCAGTTCAAGGCGGCTTCAAGAGACCCAGTACTTC. Translated: CASSRRLQETQYF. The entire variable domain, with the rest obtained from reference TRBV19 and TRBJ2-5, is as follows: DGGITQSPKYLFRKEGQNVTLSCEQNLNHDAMYWYRQDPGQGLRLIYYSQIVNDFQKGDIAEGYSVSREKKESFPLTVTSAQKNPTAFYLCASSRRLQETQYFGPGTRLLVL.

The rearrangement joins TRBV6-5 to TRBJ2-7; 9 bases agree with TRBD1. The CDR3 covers 16 residues. Losses at the gene ends were 6 bases for V and 3 bases for J; bases not matched to a gene: 12. Germline-derived CDR1 and CDR2 are MNHEY and SVGAGI. The CDR3, as DNA: TGTGCCAGCAGCTCTGACAGGGGGGAGCTGCACTACGAGCAGTACTTC. It yields the protein CASSSDRGELHYEQYF.

Ten or more counts support this clonotype. The V call is TRBV29-1, the J call TRBJ2-1, with D perhaps TRBD2 (6 bases). In germline, CDR1 is SQVTM, CDR2 ANQGSEA. The CDR3 has 16 residues. V was pared by 4 bases and J by 8 bases, with 24 bases between. The CDR3, as DNA: TGCAGCGTTGCCCGACGACCGGGACTCAGAGGCGATGAGCAGTTCTTC. Amino acids: CSVARRPGLRGDEQFF.

A note on this clonotype: A much larger clone sits a single nucleotide away, making a read error possible. The V gene is TRBV2, the J gene TRBJ2-3; D is ambiguous. In germline, CDR1 is SNHLY, CDR2 FYNNEI. This CDR3 is built from 13 residues. CDR3 amino acids: CARSVDRTDTQYF. CDR3 bases: TGTGCCAGAAGTGTGGACCGCACAGATACGCAGTATTTT.

This clonotype was recorded many times. This chain links TRBV25-1 with TRBJ2-7; D is unresolved. V shed 4 bases and J shed 2 bases, with 9 bases lying between them. Germline CDR1 MGHDK, CDR2 SYGVNS. The CDR3 is made up of 13 amino acids. DNA of the CDR3: TGTGCCAGCAGTGCCCCTCTCCCCTACGAGCAGTACTTC. It codes for CASSAPLPYEQYF.

This clonotype was seen ten or more times. CDR3 sequence reads: CAISYGQGPDTQYF. The CDR3 DNA is TGTGCCATCAGCTATGGACAGGGACCAGATACGCAGTATTTT. The rearrangement links TRBV10-3 to TRBJ2-3, with TRBD1 matching 8 bases. The CDR3 consists of 14 residues. The trim removed 6 bases at V and 4 bases at J, leaving 6 bases unmatched. Germline V gene data show CDR1 as ENHRY and CDR2 as SYGVKD.

The table lists this clonotype with a few counts. The CDR3 region is CAWSPVSEQYF. In nucleotides, the CDR3 is TGTGCCTGGAGTCCCGTATCCGAGCAGTACTTC. The chain uses TRBV30 and TRBJ2-7; D is undetermined. CDR1 and CDR2 from the germline V gene are GTSNPN and SVGIG (reference sequence). V lost 2 bases and J lost 6, with 8 bases in between. The CDR3 is 11 residues long.

The V gene is TRBV20-1, the J gene TRBJ2-7; TRBD2 agrees at 7 bases. V lost 5 bases, J lost 7 bases, and 8 bases stayed unmatched. The CDR3 has 12 amino acids. Germline lookup yields CDR1 DFQATT and CDR2 SNEGSKA (reference sequence). The CDR3 is CSAVAGVFEQYF. CDR3 DNA sequence: TGCAGTGCTGTAGCGGGTGTCTTTGAGCAGTACTTC.

This clonotype has a count of ten or more. V gene TRBV28 combines with J gene TRBJ2-7; 15 bases agree with TRBD2. Trimming removed 5 bases from V and 6 bases from J; junction bases left unmatched: 5. The CDR3 extends over 15 amino acids. Germline loops: CDR1 MDHEN, CDR2 SYDVKM. In DNA form, the CDR3 reads TGTGCCAGCAGTCCCGGACTAGCGGGAGGGCCCGAGCAGTACTTC. Translating gives CASSPGLAGGPEQYF.

The chain couples TRBV28 to TRBJ2-5; D is ambiguous. Trimming stripped 5 bases from V and 3 bases from J, with 10 bases between. CDR1 is MDHEN, CDR2 SYDVKM, per germline. This CDR3 spans 13 amino acids. The CDR3 is CASSRLREETQYF. Here the CDR3 DNA reads TGTGCCAGCAGTCGTTTAAGGGAAGAGACCCAGTACTTC.

This clonotype was picked up many times. V is TRBV9 and J is TRBJ2-7, with 10 bases fitting TRBD1. Germline V lookup: CDR1 SGDLS, CDR2 YYNGEE. The CDR3 length is 16 residues. V was clipped by 4 bases and J by 3 bases; unmatched bases: 10. CDR3 coding DNA: TGTGCCAGCAGCACTAGACCGGGACAGGGGTACTACGAGCAGTACTTC. It specifies CASSTRPGQGYYEQYF.

This clonotype was counted many times. The chain combines TRBV29-1 with TRBJ2-2, with 8 bases matching TRBD1. Germline V lookup: CDR1 SQVTM, CDR2 ANQGSEA. Germline trimming cut 6 bases from V and 6 bases from J; bases unmatched to any gene: 6. This CDR3 has 13 residues. The CDR3 coding sequence is TGCAGCGTGGAGAAGGGACAGGCCGGGGAGCTGTTTTTT. Translation: CSVEKGQAGELFF.

The chain recombines TRBV24-1 with TRBJ2-2; no firm D call. The CDR3 totals 12 residues. CDR1 KGHDR and CDR2 SFDVKD come from the germline V gene. Trimming pared 7 bases from V and 5 bases from J, leaving 7 bases between. This chain's CDR3 is CATRERTGELFF. The DNA of the CDR3 is TGTGCCACCAGGGAAAGAACCGGGGAGCTGTTTTTT.

This clonotype was found many times. This CDR3 reads CASSLSSGSRDEQYF. The CDR3 bases are TGTGCCAGCAGTTTATCTAGCGGGAGTAGGGACGAGCAGTACTTC. V is TRBV28 and J is TRBJ2-7; 10 nucleotides agree with TRBD2. V was pared by 1 base and J by 5 bases, with 5 bases of the junction left unmatched. Germline V gene lookup returns CDR1 MDHEN and CDR2 SYDVKM. The CDR3 loop spans 15 amino acids.

In this sample, this clonotype turned up many times. V usage is TRBV27 and J usage is TRBJ2-7; 7 bases agree with TRBD2. The germline V gene has CDR1 MNHEY and CDR2 SMNVEV (reference sequence). The CDR3 extends over 14 amino acids. V dropped 2 bases and J dropped 4; count of bases not matched to a gene: 5. The CDR3 DNA reads TGTGCCAGCAGTTTAAAGGCGCGGGGGTACGAGCAGTACTTC. It is translated as CASSLKARGYEQYF.

This clonotype came up a few times. V and J are TRBV27 and TRBJ2-1; a possible D gene is TRBD2 (7 bases). Germline lookup yields CDR1 MNHEY and CDR2 SMNVEV (reference sequence). V gave up 1 base and J gave up 5 bases, with 18 bases separating them. The CDR3 runs to 17 residues. The CDR3: CASSLYRGAGVNNEQFF. The CDR3 DNA follows: TGTGCCAGCAGTTTATACCGGGGGGCGGGAGTAAACAATGAGCAGTTCTTC.

Concerning this clonotype: Given a much more abundant clone one base away, this may be a read error. The chain employs TRBV10-3 and TRBJ2-5; the match to TRBD1 covers 7 bases. The germline CDR1 and CDR2 sequences are ENHRY and SYGVKD. V lost 5 bases and J lost 0; bases outside the gene matches: 3. The CDR3 loop spans 14 amino acids. CDR3 nucleotides: TGTGCCATCAGTCTAGGGACAGACCAAGAGACCCAGTACTTC. Translating it yields CAISLGTDQETQYF.

At least ten counts were recorded for this clonotype. The chain links TRBV30 to TRBJ2-1; 7 bases fit TRBD2. The V segment lost 4 bases and the J segment 9 bases; nucleotides outside the gene matches: 9. Looked up from germline, CDR1 is GTSNPN and CDR2 is SVGIG (reference sequence). The CDR3 length is 13 residues. The CDR3: CAWTVGGPTEQFF. CDR3 DNA sequence: TGTGCCTGGACCGTGGGAGGGCCTACTGAGCAGTTCTTC.

This clonotype occurred many times. The chain combines TRBV25-1 with TRBJ2-7; unclear D gene. This CDR3 has 13 residues. The V end was cut by 5 bases, the J end by 2 bases, with 10 bases between. Germline V CDR1 and CDR2: MGHDK, SYGVNS. CDR3 residues: CASSLRQTYEQYF. DNA of the CDR3: TGTGCCAGCAGTCTGCGACAAACCTACGAGCAGTACTTC.

This clonotype was counted many times. The rearrangement uses TRBV18 and TRBJ2-1; D uncertain. Germline CDR1 reads KGHSH; CDR2 reads LQKENI. This CDR3 is built from 15 residues. The V end was cut by 3 bases, the J end by 5 bases, with 14 bases between. The CDR3 nucleotides read TGTGCCAGCTCACCCCCCAACATATGGGACAATGAGCAGTTCTTC. Translation gives CASSPPNIWDNEQFF.

On this clonotype: This may stem from a read error, because a much larger clone lies one nucleotide away. V and J are TRBV2 and TRBJ1-5; 8 bases agree with TRBD1. V was pared by 9 bases and J by 7 bases, with 11 bases of the junction left unmatched. From germline, CDR1 is SNHLY and CDR2 FYNNEI. This CDR3 contains 14 residues. The CDR3 sequence is CASTRTGSLQPQHF. As DNA, the CDR3 is TGTGCCAGTACTAGGACAGGGTCTTTGCAGCCCCAGCATTTT.

There are a few counts of this clonotype. The rearrangement uses TRBV29-1 and TRBJ2-3; TRBD2 agrees at 10 bases. The CDR3 runs to 17 residues. J lost 0 bases, V lost 8 bases, and 14 bases had no gene match. CDR1 and CDR2 from the germline V gene are SQVTM and ANQGSEA. For the CDR3, the DNA is TGCAGCCCCGCCCTTCTAGCGGGGGTCCGGAGCACAGATACGCAGTATTTT. Its translation: CSPALLAGVRSTDTQYF.

This clonotype showed up many times. V is TRBV3-1 and J is TRBJ2-2; D remains unclear. Germline loops: CDR1 LGHDT, CDR2 YNNKEL (reference sequence). This CDR3 contains 18 residues. Deletions cut 2 bases from V and 0 bases from J, with 16 bases between. The CDR3 sequence: CASSQSDLYYANTGELFF. The CDR3 DNA sequence: TGTGCCAGCAGCCAATCGGACCTTTATTACGCGAACACCGGGGAGCTGTTTTTT.

This clonotype showed up just a few times. V usage is TRBV20-1 and J usage is TRBJ2-1; TRBD2 matches 8 bases. Germline CDR1 is DFQATT and CDR2 is SNEGSKA (reference sequence). V lost 0 bases and J lost 4; bases outside the gene matches: 17. The CDR3 extends over 19 amino acids. CDR3 DNA: TGCAGTGCTAGAGATATGACCCAGCGGGAGCCCCGAATTTACAATGAGCAGTTCTTC. This codes for CSARDMTQREPRIYNEQFF.

This clonotype appeared many times. The V and J genes are TRBV2 and TRBJ1-2; D is possibly TRBD1 (5 bases). Germline lookup yields CDR1 SNHLY and CDR2 FYNNEI. The CDR3 length is 15 residues. The V gene lost 4 bases and the J gene lost 2 bases, with 14 bases spanning the gap. The CDR3: CASSGTRVVNYGYTF. DNA of the CDR3: TGTGCCAGCAGTGGAACCAGGGTCGTCAACTATGGCTACACCTTC.